The clone carrying this T cell receptor (beta chain) was counted a few times. The antigen remains undetermined. This specimen belongs to a study of T-cell reconstitution after alpha-beta-depleted transplantation in children. General study points: By one year post-transplant, T-cell counts and diversity largely arose from T cells that were newly produced.

Germline V gene data show CDR1 as SGHAT and CDR2 as FQNNGV. The CDR3 length is 14 residues. The ends were cut back, 2 bases at V and 5 bases at J, with 12 bases in the middle. Preparing the TCRbeta library involved the use of unique molecular identifiers. Via MiXCR, TCRdb re-called the PCR reads, giving one row per CDR3 protein. This sample carries 750,000 to 950,000 distinct CDR3 sequences, less than 20% of them seen once, and the ten largest clones take under 6%. Sequencing used PBMCs, mostly from graft donor cells, obtained 360 days after TCRalphabeta/CD19-depleted stem cell transplant. This chain connects TRBV11-2 to TRBJ2-5; D possibly corresponds to TRBD1 (5 bases). This TCR was sampled from a male patient between 5 and 17 years old who had a stem cell transplant for acute lymphoblastic leukemia, so the T cells may come from the graft donor. CDR3 amino acids: CASSLFGARETQYF. CDR3 sequence (DNA): TGTGCCAGCAGCTTATTTGGGGCGCGGGAGACCCAGTACTTC.